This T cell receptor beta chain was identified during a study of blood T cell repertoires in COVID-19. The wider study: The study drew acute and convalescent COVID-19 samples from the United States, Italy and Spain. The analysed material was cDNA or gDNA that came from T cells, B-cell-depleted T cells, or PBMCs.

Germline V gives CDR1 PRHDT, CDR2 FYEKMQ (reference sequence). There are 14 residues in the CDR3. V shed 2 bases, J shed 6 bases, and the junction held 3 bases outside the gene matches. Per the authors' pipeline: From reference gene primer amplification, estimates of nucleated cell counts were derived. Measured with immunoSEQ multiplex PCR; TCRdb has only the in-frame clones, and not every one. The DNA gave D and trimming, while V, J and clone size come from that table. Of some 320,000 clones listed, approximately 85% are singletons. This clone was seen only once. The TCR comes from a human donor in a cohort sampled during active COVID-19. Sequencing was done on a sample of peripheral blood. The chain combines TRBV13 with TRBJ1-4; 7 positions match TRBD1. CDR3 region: CASSLRQGDEKLFF. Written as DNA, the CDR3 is TGTGCCAGCAGCTTACGACAGGGCGATGAAAAACTGTTTTTT.